The 24 T cell receptor beta chains listed next were all sequenced from one sample in a study of blood T cell repertoires in COVID-19. Sequenced by immunoSEQ multiplex PCR; TCRdb stores in-frame clones only, minus some. The sample includes nearly 200,000 clones, roughly 80% of them seen just once. Sequencing was carried out using peripheral blood. The receptors were gathered from a human donor in a cohort sampled during active COVID-19.

CDR3 sequence: CAAQGMNTEAFF. In DNA, the CDR3 is TGTGCTGCGCAGGGAATGAACACTGAAGCTTTCTTT. This chain uses TRBV19 with TRBJ1-1; a weak D match, TRBD1 (5 bases). Germline-derived CDR1 and CDR2 are LNHDA and SQIVND (reference sequence). The CDR3 covers 12 residues.

J is TRBJ2-5 and V is TRBV2, with TRBD1 identical over 11 bases. The CDR3 extends over 13 amino acids. Germline assignment: CDR1 SNHLY and CDR2 FYNNEI. V was clipped by 11 bases and J by 5 bases; unmatched bases: 7. Here the CDR3 DNA reads TGTGCCTGCGGACAGGGGGCTTTCGAGACCCAGTACTTC. Translated: CACGQGAFETQYF.

This clone was seen more than once but under ten times. This chain links TRBV5-5 with TRBJ1-3, with D possibly matching TRBD1 (6 bases). Germline CDR1 reads SGHKS; CDR2 reads YYEKEE (reference sequence). Trimming stripped 2 bases from V and 1 base from J, with 7 bases between. The CDR3 consists of 14 residues. The CDR3, as DNA: TGTGCCAGCAGCTTCACAGGGTCTGGAAACACCATATATTTT. Translation: CASSFTGSGNTIYF.

The chain carries TRBV5-4 and TRBJ1-2, with D perhaps TRBD1 (5 bases). The CDR3 sequence is 13 residues long. Germline V gene lookup returns CDR1 SGHNT and CDR2 YYREEE (reference sequence). Between the trimmed V and J ends, which lost 4 bases and 4 bases, there was a span of 11 bases. The CDR3 DNA sequence: TGTGCCAGCAGCAAAGGGGAAAGCTATGGCTACACCTTC. This translates into CASSKGESYGYTF.

The CDR3 nucleotides read TGTGCCAGCAGTTTATTATGGACAGGGGAAGCTGAAGCTTTCTTT. Amino acids: CASSLLWTGEAEAFF. This chain connects TRBV27 to TRBJ1-1, with TRBD1 matching over 9 bases. Germline assignment: CDR1 MNHEY and CDR2 SMNVEV (reference sequence). The CDR3 is 15 residues long. V shed 1 base and J 6 bases; nucleotides not matched to a gene: 6.

The rearrangement joins TRBV9 to TRBJ2-2, with 8 nucleotides matching TRBD2. This CDR3 is 14 amino acids long. From germline, CDR1 is SGDLS and CDR2 YYNGEE. After removal of 0 bases from V and 6 bases from J, the junction contained 1 base not matched to a gene. The CDR3 region is CASSVAGGSGELFF. CDR3 coding DNA: TGTGCCAGCAGCGTAGCGGGAGGGTCCGGGGAGCTGTTTTTT.

A remark on this clone: The junction and the germline gene differ at one end; a read error may be behind it. The chain links TRBV7-7 to TRBJ2-5, with 8 bases fitting TRBD2. The CDR3 length is 16 residues. Germline V gene data show CDR1 as SSHAT and CDR2 as FNYEAQ (reference sequence). In DNA, the CDR3 is TGTGCTAGCAGCTTAGTACGAGCGGGGGCGGGGGAGACCCAGTACTTC. Protein: CASSLVRAGAGETQYF.

This clone is a singleton in its sample. The chain carries TRBV7-2 and TRBJ2-5, with D perhaps TRBD2 (6 bases). Looked up from germline, CDR1 is SGHTA and CDR2 is FQGNSA. This CDR3 is 16 amino acids long. The V end was cut by 0 bases, the J end by 2 bases, with 13 bases between. The DNA of the CDR3 is TGTGCCAGCAGCTTAGCGCTAGGAGGGGCACAAGAGACCCAGTACTTC. This sequence encodes CASSLALGGAQETQYF.

This clone was seen a handful of times. The chain has TRBV24-1 and TRBJ1-5; D uncertain. Germline-derived CDR1 and CDR2 are KGHDR and SFDVKD. This CDR3 is built from 11 residues. V gave up 0 bases and J gave up 11 bases, with 4 bases separating them. CDR3 loop: CATSDLRAQHF. As DNA, the CDR3 is TGTGCCACCAGTGATTTGCGGGCCCAGCATTTT.

CDR3 amino acids: CASSTRTGTGNSPLHF. DNA for the CDR3: TGTGCCAGTAGTACCAGAACCGGGACAGGGAATTCACCCCTCCACTTT. This rearrangement joins TRBV19 to TRBJ1-6; 9 nucleotides align to TRBD1. Germline loops: CDR1 LNHDA, CDR2 SQIVND (reference sequence). V was clipped by 4 bases and J by 7 bases; unmatched bases: 8. This CDR3 comprises 16 residues.

The chain joins TRBV19 to TRBJ2-6; 8 bases map to TRBD1. J was trimmed by 2 bases and V by 6 bases; bases with no gene match: 12. CDR3 length equals 18 residues. Germline assignment: CDR1 LNHDA and CDR2 SQIVND (reference sequence). In DNA form, the CDR3 reads TGTGCCAGTAGGTCCTTTGAGAGGGGACAGGCTGGGGCCAACGTCCTGACTTTC. Protein: CASRSFERGQAGANVLTF.

The chain is built from TRBV3-1 (or the pseudogene TRBV3-2) and TRBJ2-4, with D perhaps matching TRBD2 (5 bases). This CDR3 is 17 amino acids long. Germline loops: CDR1 LGHDT, CDR2 YNNKEL (reference sequence). V gave up 1 base and J gave up 7 bases, with 20 bases separating them. CDR3 nucleotide sequence: TGTGCCAGCAGCCAAGGTTTCGTCGTATCCACGGGGAACATTCAGTACTTC. Its translation: CASSQGFVVSTGNIQYF.

The chain links TRBV5-5 to TRBJ1-5; a weak D match, TRBD1 (6 bases). The CDR3 length is 15 residues. Germline CDR1 is SGHKS and CDR2 is YYEKEE (reference sequence). V lost 3 bases to trimming and J lost 5 bases, with 15 bases between them. CDR3 protein: CASSWRPGHDQPQHF. CDR3 DNA sequence: TGTGCCAGCAGCTGGAGACCGGGACACGATCAGCCCCAGCATTTT.

The chain uses TRBV9 and TRBJ1-5, with 7 nucleotides matching TRBD1. The CDR3 has 15 amino acids. Per germline, CDR1 SGDLS and CDR2 YYNGEE. V lost 0 bases to trimming and J lost 9 bases; unmatched junction nucleotides: 9. The CDR3 coding sequence is TGTGCCAGCAGCGTAGGGCCAGGGGGAGATGCGCCCCAGCATTTT. Protein sequence: CASSVGPGGDAPQHF.

This chain links TRBV5-5 with TRBJ1-6, with TRBD1 matching over 8 bases. The germline CDR1 and CDR2 sequences are SGHKS and YYEKEE (reference sequence). This CDR3 spans 14 amino acids. The J segment lost 9 bases and the V segment lost 4 bases, leaving 6 bases of the junction unmatched. The CDR3 DNA sequence: TGTGCCAGCAGCCTACAGGGGGTAGCTTCACCCCTCCACTTT. Its translation: CASSLQGVASPLHF.

This clone was detected only once. The chain recombines TRBV4-2 with TRBJ2-1; TRBD1 aligns across 8 bases. This CDR3 comprises 17 residues. V trimming: 2 bases; J trimming: 0 bases; junction bases outside the gene matches: 6. Germline CDR1 is LGHNA and CDR2 is YNFKEQ. The CDR3 DNA sequence: TGTGCCAGCAGCCAACGATGGACAGGGAACTCCTACAATGAGCAGTTCTTC. Its translation is CASSQRWTGNSYNEQFF.

The CDR3 sequence: CASSFLGDRVNEQFF. The CDR3 DNA follows: TGCGCCAGCAGCTTTCTAGGGGACAGGGTAAATGAGCAGTTCTTC. The rearrangement joins TRBV5-1 to TRBJ2-1, with 9 bases matching TRBD1. Germline lookup yields CDR1 SGHRS and CDR2 YFSETQ. The CDR3 loop spans 15 amino acids. V shed 2 bases and J 7 bases; nucleotides not matched to a gene: 7.

The chain has TRBV6-6 and TRBJ2-2; TRBD2 aligns across 12 bases. V gave up 7 bases and J gave up 4 bases; unmatched junction bases: 7. Germline-derived CDR1 and CDR2 are MNHNY and SVGAGI (reference sequence). The CDR3 consists of 16 residues. CDR3 sequence: CASTLAGGVFTGELFF. CDR3 in DNA: TGTGCCAGCACCCTAGCGGGAGGGGTCTTCACCGGGGAGCTGTTTTTT.

The chain links TRBV6-2 or TRBV6-3 to TRBJ1-5; D ambiguous. The V gene's germline CDR1 is MNHEY and CDR2 SVGEGT. This CDR3 is 14 amino acids long. Trimming left V 4 bases short and J 3 bases short, with 10 bases between. CDR3 residues: CASSLAQFNQPQHF. In DNA, the CDR3 is TGTGCCAGCAGTTTGGCACAGTTCAATCAGCCCCAGCATTTT.

The V call is TRBV5-1, the J call TRBJ1-6, with 9 bases fitting TRBD1. The CDR3 covers 14 residues. V trimming: 5 bases; J trimming: 10 bases; junction bases outside the gene matches: 7. CDR1 is SGHRS, CDR2 YFSETQ, per germline. CDR3 in DNA: TGCGCCAGCAGGGACAAGGACAGGGGCTCACCCCTCCACTTT. It yields the protein CASRDKDRGSPLHF.

This clone has a handful of counts. J is TRBJ1-5 and V is TRBV2; TRBD1 aligns across 10 bases. In germline, CDR1 is SNHLY, CDR2 FYNNEI. This CDR3 contains 13 residues. V was clipped by 8 bases and J by 6 bases; unmatched bases: 4. The CDR3 is CASLRDRGQPQHF. The CDR3 DNA is TGTGCCAGCCTCCGGGACAGGGGTCAGCCCCAGCATTTT.

The sample holds one count of this clone. The chain joins TRBV6-5 to TRBJ2-1, with no clear D. Trimming stripped 6 bases from V and 8 bases from J, with 11 bases between. The germline CDR1 and CDR2 sequences are MNHEY and SVGAGI. The CDR3 totals 12 residues. The CDR3 DNA follows: TGTGCCAGCAGGGCCGCAGGTCATGAGCAGTTCTTC. Translation: CASRAAGHEQFF.

This clone was picked up a small number of times. The chain links TRBV19 to TRBJ2-7, with 7 bases identical to TRBD1. Germline trimming cut 1 base from V and 1 base from J; bases unmatched to any gene: 1. CDR1 and CDR2 from the germline V gene are LNHDA and SQIVND (reference sequence). The CDR3 loop spans 14 amino acids. The CDR3 DNA sequence: TGTGCCAGTAGTATAGGACAGGGATCCTACGAGCAGTACTTC. It translates to CASSIGQGSYEQYF. Combining the CDR3 with reference TRBV19 and TRBJ2-7 gives the whole variable domain DGGITQSPKYLFRKEGQNVTLSCEQNLNHDAMYWYRQDPGQGLRLIYYSQIVNDFQKGDIAEGYSVSREKKESFPLTVTSAQKNPTAFYLCASSIGQGSYEQYFGPGTRLTVT.

V and J are TRBV27 and TRBJ1-2; TRBD1 is a possible D gene (5 bases). Trimming left V 3 bases short and J 5 bases short, with 19 bases between. Per the germline V gene, CDR1 is MNHEY and CDR2 is SMNVEV (reference sequence). This CDR3 is 16 amino acids long. CDR3 DNA: TGTGCCAGCAGTTTTGTTCCCTCCGGGACTCCTTATGGCTACACCTTC. Its protein product is CASSFVPSGTPYGYTF.